This is a list of T cell receptor beta chains from one sample in a study of radiotherapy plus CTLA-4 blockade in lung cancer. Sequencing was performed with immunoSEQ multiplex PCR; in TCRdb, only in-frame clones are kept and a portion is missing. The sample carries around 80,000 clones, roughly 69% recorded once. Material: peripheral blood, obtained from a patient treated with radiotherapy plus ipilimumab. The source of these receptors is a human donor with non-small cell lung cancer whose response to radiotherapy plus ipilimumab could not be evaluated. The CDR3 runs from the conserved cysteine through the conserved F or W. The D gene is left open where the match is weak. Part of the rows lack a size; the others show once, few, many or a class for expanded clones.

TRBV30	TRBJ1-6	.	.	CAWSVPGANSPLHF	TGTGCCTGGAGTGTACCAGGGGCTAATTCACCCCTCCACTTT
TRBV7-9	TRBJ2-3	.	.	CASSLGAADTQYF	TGTGCCAGCAGCTTGGGGGCCGCAGATACGCAGTATTTT
TRBV19	TRBJ2-7	.	.	CASSPGRTATYEQYF	TGTGCCAGTAGTCCCGGGCGGACAGCCACCTACGAGCAGTACTTC
TRBV7-2	TRBJ1-4	once	.	CASSLGTGEKLFF	TGTGCCAGCAGCTTAGGGACTGGAGAAAAACTGTTTTTT
TRBV6-5	TRBJ1-6	.	.	CASRRGGYNSPLHF	TGTGCCAGCAGGCGGGGCGGCTATAATTCACCCCTCCACTTT
TRBV28	TRBJ2-3	.	TRBD2	CASSLFLAGIADTQYF	TGTGCCAGCAGTTTATTCCTAGCGGGAATTGCAGATACGCAGTATTTT
TRBV11-2	TRBJ2-1	.	.	CASSLVVGDNEQFF	TGTGCCAGCAGCTTAGTTGTAGGGGACAATGAGCAGTTCTTC
TRBV5-1	TRBJ1-1	.	.	CASSLALPTEAFF	TGCGCCAGCAGCTTGGCTCTACCCACTGAAGCTTTCTTT
TRBV7-2	TRBJ2-3	.	.	CASSLGAQSDTQYF	TGTGCCAGCAGCTTAGGGGCACAGTCAGATACGCAGTATTTT
TRBV11-2	TRBJ2-5	.	TRBD2	CASSPPGGGQETQYF	TGTGCCAGCAGCCCCCCGGGGGGGGGCCAAGAGACCCAGTACTTC
TRBV2	TRBJ1-5	.	.	CASSEATTVYSNQPQHF	TGTGCCAGCAGTGAAGCCACGACAGTCTATAGCAATCAGCCCCAGCATTTT
TRBV6-5	TRBJ1-5	few	.	CASSPQPGGNQPQHF	TGTGCCAGCAGTCCCCAACCCGGCGGGAATCAGCCCCAGCATTTT
TRBV5-1	TRBJ2-2	.	TRBD1	CASSWGQGANTGELFF	TGCGCCAGCAGCTGGGGACAGGGGGCGAACACCGGGGAGCTGTTTTTT
TRBV19	TRBJ2-3	.	TRBD2	CASSIGPSGGADTQYF	TGTGCCAGTAGTATCGGTCCCAGCGGGGGGGCAGATACGCAGTATTTT
TRBV6-1	TRBJ1-2	once	TRBD1	CASRWDRYAGYTF	TGTGCCAGCAGATGGGACAGGTACGCAGGCTACACCTTC
TRBV5-1	TRBJ2-1	.	TRBD2	CASSLGASGSHNEQFF	TGCGCCAGCAGCTTGGGGGCTAGCGGGAGCCACAATGAGCAGTTCTTC
TRBV13	TRBJ1-2	.	.	CASSLVWRKEVGYTF	TGTGCCAGCAGCTTAGTCTGGAGGAAAGAGGTTGGCTACACCTTC
TRBV4-2	TRBJ2-1	.	TRBD2	CASSQDAAGGHNEQFF	TGTGCCAGCAGCCAAGATGCAGCGGGGGGGCACAATGAGCAGTTCTTC
TRBV21-1	TRBJ2-7	.	.	CASRYRGPSYEQYF	TGTGCCAGCCGATACCGTGGGCCTTCCTACGAGCAGTACTTC
TRBV14	TRBJ2-2	few	.	CASSQLLSTGELFF	TGTGCCAGCAGCCAATTGTTGAGCACCGGGGAGCTGTTTTTT
TRBV5-1	TRBJ1-2	once	.	CASSETVLGYGYTF	TGCGCCAGCAGCGAGACAGTACTTGGGTATGGCTACACCTTC
TRBV5-1	TRBJ2-7	.	.	CASSLSRNSYEQYF	TGCGCCAGCAGCTTGTCCAGGAACTCCTACGAGCAGTACTTC
TRBV7-8	TRBJ1-6	.	TRBD1	CASSLNRGHSNSPLHF	TGTGCCAGCAGCTTAAACAGGGGTCATTCTAATTCACCCCTCCACTTT
TRBV9	TRBJ2-7	.	.	CASSAQQGGYEQYF	TGTGCCAGCAGCGCGCAACAGGGTGGCTACGAGCAGTACTTC
TRBV4-2	TRBJ2-7	.	TRBD1	CASSRQGDSTYEQYF	TGTGCCAGCAGTCGACAAGGGGACAGCACCTACGAGCAGTACTTC
TRBV5-1	TRBJ2-3	.	.	CASSLGNWGGTDTQYF	TGCGCCAGCAGCTTGGGGAATTGGGGGGGCACAGATACGCAGTATTTT
TRBV2	TRBJ1-5	.	.	CARGGVNQPQHF	TGTGCCCGCGGGGGGGTGAATCAGCCCCAGCATTTT
TRBV6-1	TRBJ2-6	.	.	CASSDGAGANVLTF	TGTGCCAGCAGTGACGGGGCTGGGGCCAACGTCCTGACTTTC
TRBV19	TRBJ1-5	few	.	CASSSPGPPRGNQPQHF	TGTGCCAGTAGTTCGCCAGGGCCTCCTCGGGGCAATCAGCCCCAGCATTTT
TRBV4-1	TRBJ1-2	.	.	CASSQGSLGRTNYGYTF	TGCGCCAGCAGCCAAGGGTCCCTGGGGAGGACTAACTATGGCTACACCTTC
TRBV5-1	TRBJ2-3	.	TRBD1	CASSLVQGASTDTQYF	TGCGCCAGCAGCTTGGTTCAGGGGGCAAGCACAGATACGCAGTATTTT